This T cell receptor beta chain was sequenced in a study of CD8 T cells in ankylosing spondylitis. General study results and limits: Clones linked to the disease showed a CD8+ phenotype. They occurred at relatively low frequencies in peripheral blood. Characteristic, it appeared, of ankylosing spondylitis blood was a TCR beta motif of about eight highly homologous variants.

Each CDR3 protein is one row after TCRdb ran MiXCR on the 5' RACE reads. Found here are roughly 350,000 distinct CDR3 sequences, roughly 8% of them singletons; the top ten hold about 14%. The CDR3 is 12 residues long. V was pared by 0 bases and J by 13 bases, with 9 bases between. CDR1 SGHAT and CDR2 FQNNGV come from the germline V gene. Concerning this clonotype: The antigen is not known.

Sample: blood, either unsorted or a sorted T cell fraction (not recorded which). The TCR comes from a male donor with ankylosing spondylitis. The V gene is TRBV11-2, the J gene TRBJ2-2; D gene unclear. The CDR3 region has the DNA TGTGCCAGCAGCTTAGATCCGGTTGGGCTGTTTTTT. Translated, it gives CASSLDPVGLFF.